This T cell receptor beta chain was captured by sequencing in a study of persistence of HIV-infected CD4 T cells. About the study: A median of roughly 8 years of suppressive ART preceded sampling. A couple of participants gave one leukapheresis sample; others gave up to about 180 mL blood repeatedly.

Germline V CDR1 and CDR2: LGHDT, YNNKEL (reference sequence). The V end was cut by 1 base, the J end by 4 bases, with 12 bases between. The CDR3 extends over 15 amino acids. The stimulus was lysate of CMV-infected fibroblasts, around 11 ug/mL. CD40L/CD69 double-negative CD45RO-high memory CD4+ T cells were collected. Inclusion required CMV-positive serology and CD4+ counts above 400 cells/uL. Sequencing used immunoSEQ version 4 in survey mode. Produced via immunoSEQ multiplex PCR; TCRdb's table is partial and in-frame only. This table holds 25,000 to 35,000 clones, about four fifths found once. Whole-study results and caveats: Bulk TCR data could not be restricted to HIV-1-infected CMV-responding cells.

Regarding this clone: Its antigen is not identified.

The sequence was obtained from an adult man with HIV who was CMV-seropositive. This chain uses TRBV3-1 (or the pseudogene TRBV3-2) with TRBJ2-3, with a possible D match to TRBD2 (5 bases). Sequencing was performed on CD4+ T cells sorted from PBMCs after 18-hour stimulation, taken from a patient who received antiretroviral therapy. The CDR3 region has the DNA TGTGCCAGCAGCCAAGGCCGCCTGAGGGCAGATACGCAGTATTTT. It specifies CASSQGRLRADTQYF.